One sample yielded the 19 T cell receptor beta chains listed below, sequenced in a study of cytomegalovirus exposure and HLA in healthy donors. Primers included in the PCR were 60 Vbeta and 13 Jbeta primers. The table came from immunoSEQ multiplex PCR; TCRdb's copy has only in-frame clones and leaves some out. The data contain around 130,000 clones, around 80% of them singletons. The source material was PBMCs. Receptors originate from a boy aged 2-9 years in good health and CMV-seronegative.

The V gene is TRBV12-5, the J gene TRBJ1-2; maybe TRBD1 (6 bases). V was clipped by 2 bases and J by 2 bases, with 24 bases between them. Germline CDR1 reads LGHNT; CDR2 reads FRNRAP. The CDR3 spans 19 residues. The CDR3 reads CASGLMTGGRNVLNYGYTF. CDR3 DNA sequence: TGTGCTAGTGGTTTGATGACGGGGGGCAGAAACGTTTTAAACTATGGCTACACCTTC.

The CDR3 sequence: CASSAKGGAAGELFF. The CDR3 DNA is TGTGCCAGCAGTGCCAAGGGGGGGGCGGCCGGGGAGCTGTTTTTT. The rearrangement joins TRBV2 to TRBJ2-2; tentatively, D is TRBD2 (7 bases). V dropped 4 bases and J dropped 6 bases, with 15 bases sitting between them. Per the germline V gene, CDR1 is SNHLY and CDR2 is FYNNEI. The CDR3 has 15 amino acids.

This sequence joins TRBV5-1 and TRBJ2-1; unclear D gene. Trimming left V 4 bases short and J 3 bases short, with 11 bases between. Germline V gene sequence: CDR1 SGHRS, CDR2 YFSETQ. The CDR3 is made up of 14 amino acids. In DNA form, the CDR3 reads TGCGCCAGCAGCCGGTCGCGGCTCTACAATGAGCAGTTCTTC. Its translation: CASSRSRLYNEQFF.

The CDR3 sequence is CAWSAQRVDRDRGYEQYF. The CDR3 bases are TGTGCCTGGAGTGCTCAGAGGGTGGACCGGGACAGGGGCTACGAGCAGTACTTC. The V and J genes are TRBV30 and TRBJ2-7; 10 bases match TRBD1. There are 18 residues in the CDR3. CDR1 GTSNPN and CDR2 SVGIG come from the germline V gene (reference sequence). The trim removed 1 base at V and 3 bases at J, leaving 15 bases unmatched.

This clone is deemed medium-sized (0.01 to 0.1%). The genes are TRBV4-2 and TRBJ2-2, with 7 positions matching TRBD2. Germline lookup yields CDR1 LGHNA and CDR2 YNFKEQ. V lost 0 bases to trimming and J lost 5 bases; unmatched junction nucleotides: 3. This CDR3 is 15 amino acids long. CDR3 region: CASSQDDGGTGELFF. In nucleotides, the CDR3 is TGTGCCAGCAGCCAAGATGACGGGGGGACCGGGGAGCTGTTTTTT.

This clone was counted a single time. The rearrangement links TRBV2 to TRBJ2-2, with 9 bases fitting TRBD1. With V trimmed by 7 bases and J by 4 bases, 7 bases remained unmatched. Germline V gives CDR1 SNHLY, CDR2 FYNNEI. The CDR3 has 15 residues. CDR3 sequence reads: CASNLGQGITGELFF. CDR3 coding DNA: TGTGCCAGCAACTTGGGACAGGGAATCACCGGGGAGCTGTTTTTT.

CDR3 coding DNA: TGTGCCAGCAGCTTGGGGTGGTCGGGAGAGCAGTACGTC. This translates into CASSLGWSGEQYV. This chain uses TRBV5-5 with TRBJ2-7, with TRBD2 as a possible D gene (5 bases). Trimming cost V 0 bases and J 7 bases, with 11 bases left between them. In germline, CDR1 is SGHKS, CDR2 YYEKEE (reference sequence). This CDR3 spans 13 amino acids.

The chain links TRBV6-5 to TRBJ1-1; D is possibly TRBD1 (5 bases). CDR3 length: 15 residues. V was trimmed by 7 bases and J by 0 bases, leaving 15 bases between them. Germline lookup yields CDR1 MNHEY and CDR2 SVGAGI. CDR3 nucleotides: TGTGCCAGCACAGATCAGGGCAACATGAACACTGAAGCTTTCTTT. Translated: CASTDQGNMNTEAFF.

CDR3 region: CASSPNRGPYEQYV. In nucleotides, the CDR3 is TGTGCCAGCAGTCCGAACAGGGGCCCCTACGAGCAGTACGTC. This chain uses TRBV6-1 with TRBJ2-7, with TRBD1 matching 7 bases. This CDR3 is 14 amino acids long. In germline, CDR1 is MNHNS, CDR2 SASEGT. Trimming took 5 bases from V and 2 from J; bases not matched to a gene: 6.

V usage is TRBV6-4 and J usage is TRBJ2-3; TRBD1 matches at 9 bases. There are 15 residues in the CDR3. Germline V gene data show CDR1 as MRHNA and CDR2 as SNTAGT. The junction had 5 bases not matched to a gene; V was cut back by 3 bases and J by 4 bases. The DNA of the CDR3 is TGTGCCAGCAGTGAGGGACAGGGAGGACCAGATACGCAGTATTTT. Translated: CASSEGQGGPDTQYF.

The chain joins TRBV5-4 to TRBJ2-7; a possible D gene is TRBD2 (6 bases). V shed 7 bases and J shed 6 bases, with 17 bases lying between them. This CDR3 has 13 amino acids. Germline assignment: CDR1 SGHNT and CDR2 YYREEE (reference sequence). DNA for the CDR3: TGTGCCAGCGAATCGACTAGACTAGTCGAGCAGTACGTC. Its protein product is CASESTRLVEQYV.

J is TRBJ2-5 and V is TRBV18; possible D gene TRBD1, 5 bases. Trimming shortened V by 3 bases and J by 5 bases, and 7 bases separated the two germline ends. The CDR3 contains 12 residues. The germline CDR1 and CDR2 sequences are KGHSH and LQKENI. The CDR3 sequence: CASSPKGETQYF. The CDR3 DNA follows: TGTGCCAGCTCACCGAAGGGGGAGACCCAGTACTTC. The full variable domain, in which reference TRBV18 and TRBJ2-5 provide the parts outside the CDR3, is NAGVMQNPRHLVRRRGQEARLRCSPMKGHSHVYWYRQLPEEGLKFMVYLQKENIIDESGMPKERFSAEFPKEGPSILRIQQVVRGDSAAYFCASSPKGETQYFGPGTRLLVL.

This clone showed up just a few times. This sample includes further DNA sequences coding for the same CDR3. The rearrangement links TRBV5-1 to TRBJ2-3; TRBD2 might be the D (6 bases). The germline V gene encodes CDR1 SGHRS and CDR2 YFSETQ. V was pared by 0 bases and J by 5 bases, with 10 bases between. This CDR3 is built from 14 residues. The CDR3: CASSLGGVEDTQYF. The CDR3 DNA reads TGCGCCAGCAGCTTGGGGGGGGTGGAAGATACGCAGTATTTT.

This chain joins TRBV27 and TRBJ1-4, with 8 bases aligning to TRBD1. With V trimmed by 3 bases and J by 0 bases, 24 bases remained unmatched. Looked up from germline, CDR1 is MNHEY and CDR2 is SMNVEV (reference sequence). This CDR3 spans 23 amino acids. The CDR3 DNA follows: TGTGCCAGCAGTTTGACTCGGGACAGGCACACATCTATTTCATGGGCAACTAATGAAAAACTGTTTTTT. It is translated as CASSLTRDRHTSISWATNEKLFF.

This chain links TRBV29-1 with TRBJ2-5; 12 bases fit TRBD2. Germline V lookup: CDR1 SQVTM, CDR2 ANQGSEA. CDR3 length: 13 amino acids. With 7 bases clipped from V and 2 bases from J, the junction kept 2 bases outside the gene matches. The CDR3 region has the DNA TGCAGCGGAGGGACTAGCGGGCAAGAGACCCAGTACTTC. Translation gives CSGGTSGQETQYF.

The CDR3 DNA sequence: TGCGCCAGCAGCCCATGGGACAGTCATAATCAGCCCCAGCATTTT. This encodes CASSPWDSHNQPQHF. The chain uses TRBV4-1 and TRBJ1-5; 7 nucleotides align to TRBD1. The CDR3 sequence is 15 residues long. The trim removed 4 bases at V and 4 bases at J, leaving 7 bases unmatched. Per the germline V gene, CDR1 is MGHRA and CDR2 is YSYEKL.

The rearrangement uses TRBV5-1 and TRBJ1-1; 10 bases line up with TRBD1. The CDR3 has 15 amino acids. Germline V lookup: CDR1 SGHRS, CDR2 YFSETQ. J was trimmed by 5 bases and V by 0 bases; bases with no gene match: 4. The DNA for the CDR3 is TGCGCCAGCAGCTTGGAAGGGACAGGGGTTACTGAAGCTTTCTTT. Its protein product is CASSLEGTGVTEAFF.

This chain links TRBV4-2 with TRBJ2-1; 8 bases align to TRBD1. The CDR3 has 20 residues. Germline trimming cut 1 base from V and 0 bases from J; bases unmatched to any gene: 14. CDR1 and CDR2 from the germline V gene are LGHNA and YNFKEQ. CDR3: CASSQVRTNRGTHSYNEQFF. The CDR3 bases are TGTGCCAGCAGCCAAGTTAGGACGAACAGGGGGACCCACTCCTACAATGAGCAGTTCTTC.

The chain links TRBV7-8 to TRBJ2-2; 14 bases are a match to TRBD2. The CDR3 runs 19 residues. V lost 5 bases, J lost 0 bases, and 8 bases stayed unmatched. Germline CDR1 SGHVS, CDR2 FQNEAQ. CDR3: CASSTPTSGRDPNTGELFF. CDR3 DNA: TGTGCCAGCAGCACCCCGACTAGCGGGAGGGACCCGAACACCGGGGAGCTGTTTTTT.